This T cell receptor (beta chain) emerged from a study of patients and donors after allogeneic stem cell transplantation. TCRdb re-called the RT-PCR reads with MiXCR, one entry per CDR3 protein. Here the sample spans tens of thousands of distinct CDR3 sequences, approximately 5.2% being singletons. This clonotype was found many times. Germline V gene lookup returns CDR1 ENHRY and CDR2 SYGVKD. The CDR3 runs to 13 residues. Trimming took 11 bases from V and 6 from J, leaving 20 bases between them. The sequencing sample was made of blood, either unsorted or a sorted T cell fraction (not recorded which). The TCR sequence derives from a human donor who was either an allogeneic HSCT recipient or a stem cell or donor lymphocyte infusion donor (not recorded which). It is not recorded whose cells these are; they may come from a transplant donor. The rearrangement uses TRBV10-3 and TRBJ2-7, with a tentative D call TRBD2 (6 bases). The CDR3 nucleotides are TGTGCCGTACTAGGACTAAACTTGCCCGAGCAGTACTTC. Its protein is CAVLGLNLPEQYF.